This T cell receptor (beta chain) is drawn from a study of blood T cell repertoires in COVID-19. On the study more broadly: From the United States, Italy and Spain came samples of acute and convalescent COVID-19. Sample material is recorded as cDNA or gDNA derived from T cells, B-cell-depleted T cells, or PBMCs.

Seattle's cohort entered during active infection and was followed longitudinally. Original methodology: Reference gene primer amplification in the assay estimated nucleated cell counts. Profiling relied on immunoSEQ multiplex PCR, and the TCRdb table lists in-frame clones only, not all of them. The DNA was the basis for D and trimming; V, J and clone size are from that table. The sample yields around 120,000 clones, around 91% seen once. Trimming took 0 bases from V and 9 from J; bases not matched to a gene: 6. The CDR3 length is 15 residues. From germline, CDR1 is GTSNPN and CDR2 SVGIG (reference sequence).

Material for sequencing was peripheral blood. J is TRBJ1-5 and V is TRBV30, with 12 positions matching TRBD1. This TCR came from a woman aged 60-75 years with COVID-19, enrolled during active disease. As DNA, the CDR3 is TGTGCCTGGAGTGTAGGGACAGGGGGCTGGGGGCCCCAGCATTTT. It specifies CAWSVGTGGWGPQHF.